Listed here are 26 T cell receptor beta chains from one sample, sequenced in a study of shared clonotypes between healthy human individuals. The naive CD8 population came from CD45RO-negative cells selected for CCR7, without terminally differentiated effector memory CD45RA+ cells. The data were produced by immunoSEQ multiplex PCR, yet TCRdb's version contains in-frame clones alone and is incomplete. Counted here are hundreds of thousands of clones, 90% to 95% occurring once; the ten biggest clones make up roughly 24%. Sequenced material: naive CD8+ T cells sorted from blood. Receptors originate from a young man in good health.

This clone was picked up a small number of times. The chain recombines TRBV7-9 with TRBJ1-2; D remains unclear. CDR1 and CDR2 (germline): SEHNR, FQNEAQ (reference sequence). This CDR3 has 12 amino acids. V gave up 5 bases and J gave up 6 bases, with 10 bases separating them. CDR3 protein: CASSLGSDGYTF. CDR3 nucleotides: TGTGCCAGCAGCCTTGGGTCCGATGGCTACACCTTC. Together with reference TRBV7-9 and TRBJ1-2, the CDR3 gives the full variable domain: DTGVSQNPRHKITKRGQNVTFRCDPISEHNRLYWYRQTLGQGPEFLTYFQNEAQLEKSRLLSDRFSAERPKGSFSTLEIQRTEQGDSAMYLCASSLGSDGYTFGSGTRLTVV.

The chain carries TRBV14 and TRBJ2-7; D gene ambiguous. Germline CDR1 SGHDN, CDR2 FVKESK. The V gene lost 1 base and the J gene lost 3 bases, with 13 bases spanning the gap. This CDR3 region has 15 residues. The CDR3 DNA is TGTGCCAGCAGCCAAGTTGGACGGCATCTCTACGAGCAGTACTTC. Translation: CASSQVGRHLYEQYF.

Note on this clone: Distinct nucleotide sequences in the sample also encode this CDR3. This chain's CDR3 is CASSHYEQYF. The CDR3, as DNA: TGTGCCAGCAGTCATTACGAGCAGTACTTC. V and J are TRBV28 and TRBJ2-7, with D unclear. The germline V gene has CDR1 MDHEN and CDR2 SYDVKM. The germline V and J ends were trimmed by 5 bases and 4 bases, with 3 bases remaining between them. This CDR3 is 10 amino acids long.

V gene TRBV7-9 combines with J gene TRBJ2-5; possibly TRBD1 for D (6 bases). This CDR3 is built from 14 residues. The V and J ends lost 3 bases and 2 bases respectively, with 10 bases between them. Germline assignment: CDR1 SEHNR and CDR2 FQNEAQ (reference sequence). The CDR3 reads CASSFVRGQETQYF. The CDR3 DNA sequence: TGTGCCAGCAGCTTTGTCAGGGGACAAGAGACCCAGTACTTC.

CDR3 sequence (DNA): TGCGCCAGCAGCTTGGCCGGGGGCAACTACAATGAGCAGTTCTTC. Encoded protein: CASSLAGGNYNEQFF. This sequence joins TRBV5-1 and TRBJ2-1, with D possibly called TRBD1 or TRBD2 (6 bases each). CDR1 is SGHRS and CDR2 is YFSETQ in the germline V gene. The CDR3 length is 15 residues. Trimming stripped 0 bases from V and 3 bases from J, with 10 bases between.

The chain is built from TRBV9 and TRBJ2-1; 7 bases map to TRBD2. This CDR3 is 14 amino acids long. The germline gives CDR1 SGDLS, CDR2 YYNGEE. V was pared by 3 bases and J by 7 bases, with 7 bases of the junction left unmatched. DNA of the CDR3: TGTGCCAGCAGCGGACTAGCCGATGTAAATGAGCAGTTCTTC. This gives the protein CASSGLADVNEQFF.

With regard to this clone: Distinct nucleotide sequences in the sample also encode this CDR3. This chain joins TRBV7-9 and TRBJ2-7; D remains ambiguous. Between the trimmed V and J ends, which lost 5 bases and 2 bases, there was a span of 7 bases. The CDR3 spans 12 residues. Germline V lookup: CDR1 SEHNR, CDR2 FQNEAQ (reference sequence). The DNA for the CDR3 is TGTGCCAGCAGCCTCTCACCCTACGAGCAGTACTTC. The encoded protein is CASSLSPYEQYF.

The CDR3 coding sequence is TGTGCCAGCAGCCGACTAGCGGGAAGCACAGATACGCAGTATTTT. Translated: CASSRLAGSTDTQYF. V and J are TRBV7-3 and TRBJ2-3; 11 bases fit TRBD2. The CDR3 totals 15 residues. Germline CDR1 SGHTA, CDR2 FQGTGA. The trim removed 5 bases at V and 0 bases at J, leaving 1 base unmatched. The entire variable domain, with the rest obtained from reference TRBV7-3 and TRBJ2-3, is as follows: GAGVSQTPSNKVTEKGKYVELRCDPISGHTALYWYRQSLGQGPEFLIYFQGTGAADDSGLPNDRFFAVRPEGSVSTLKIQRTERGDSAVYLCASSRLAGSTDTQYFGPGTRLTVL.

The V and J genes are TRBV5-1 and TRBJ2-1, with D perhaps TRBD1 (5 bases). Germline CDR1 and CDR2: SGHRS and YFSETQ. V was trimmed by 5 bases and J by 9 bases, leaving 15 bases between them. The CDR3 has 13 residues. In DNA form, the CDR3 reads TGCGCCAGCAGGGCCGTACAGGAGACTGAGCAGTTCTTC. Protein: CASRAVQETEQFF.

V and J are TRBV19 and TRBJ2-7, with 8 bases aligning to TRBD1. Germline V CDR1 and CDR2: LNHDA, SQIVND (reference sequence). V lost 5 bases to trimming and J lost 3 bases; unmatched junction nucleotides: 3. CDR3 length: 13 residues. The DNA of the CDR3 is TGTGCCAGTAGTCAGGGGGCCTACTACGAGCAGTACTTC. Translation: CASSQGAYYEQYF.

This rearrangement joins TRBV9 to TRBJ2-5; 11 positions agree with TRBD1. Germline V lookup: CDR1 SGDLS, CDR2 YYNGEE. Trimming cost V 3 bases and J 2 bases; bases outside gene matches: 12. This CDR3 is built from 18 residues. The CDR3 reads CASSAGQGALRGQETQYF. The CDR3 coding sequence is TGTGCCAGCAGCGCTGGACAGGGGGCTTTGCGGGGACAAGAGACCCAGTACTTC.

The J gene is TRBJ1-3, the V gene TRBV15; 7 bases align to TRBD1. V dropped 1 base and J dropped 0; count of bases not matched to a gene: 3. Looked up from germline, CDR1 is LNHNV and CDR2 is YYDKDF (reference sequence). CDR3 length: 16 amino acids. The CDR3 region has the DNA TGTGCCACCAGCAGAGGAGACAGGGACTCTGGAAACACCATATATTTT. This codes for CATSRGDRDSGNTIYF.

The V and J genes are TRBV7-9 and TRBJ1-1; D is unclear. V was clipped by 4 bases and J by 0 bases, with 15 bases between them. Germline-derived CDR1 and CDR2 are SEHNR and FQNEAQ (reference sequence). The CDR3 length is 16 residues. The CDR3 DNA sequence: TGTGCCAGCAGCTCCCCAGACGGCCAGGTGAACACTGAAGCTTTCTTT. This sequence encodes CASSSPDGQVNTEAFF.

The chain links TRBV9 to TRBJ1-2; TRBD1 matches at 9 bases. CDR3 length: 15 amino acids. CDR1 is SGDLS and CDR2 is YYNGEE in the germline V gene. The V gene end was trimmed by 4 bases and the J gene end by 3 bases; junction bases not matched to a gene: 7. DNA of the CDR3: TGTGCCAGCAGCATTACAGGGGGCAAGGACTATGGCTACACCTTC. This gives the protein CASSITGGKDYGYTF.

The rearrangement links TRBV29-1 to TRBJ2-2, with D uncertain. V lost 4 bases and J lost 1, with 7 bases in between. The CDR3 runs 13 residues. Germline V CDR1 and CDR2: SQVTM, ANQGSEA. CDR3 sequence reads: CSVALGNTGELFF. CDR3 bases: TGCAGCGTTGCGTTGGGGAACACCGGGGAGCTGTTTTTT.

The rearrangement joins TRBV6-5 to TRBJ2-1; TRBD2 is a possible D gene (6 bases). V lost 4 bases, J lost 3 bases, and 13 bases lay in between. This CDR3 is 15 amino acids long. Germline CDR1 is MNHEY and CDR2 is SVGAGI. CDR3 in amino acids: CASSFYPAGYNEQFF. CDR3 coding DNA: TGTGCCAGCAGTTTCTACCCAGCGGGCTACAATGAGCAGTTCTTC.

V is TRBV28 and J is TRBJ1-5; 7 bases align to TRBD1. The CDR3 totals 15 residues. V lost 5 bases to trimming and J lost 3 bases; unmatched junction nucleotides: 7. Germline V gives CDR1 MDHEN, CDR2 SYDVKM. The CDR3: CASSVTGMNNQPQHF. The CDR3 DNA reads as TGTGCCAGCAGTGTGACAGGGATGAACAATCAGCCCCAGCATTTT.

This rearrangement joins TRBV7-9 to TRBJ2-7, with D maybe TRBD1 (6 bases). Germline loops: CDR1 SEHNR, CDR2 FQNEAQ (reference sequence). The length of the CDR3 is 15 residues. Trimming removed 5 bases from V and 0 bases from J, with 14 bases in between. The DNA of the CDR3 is TGTGCCAGCAGCCCGCGGACAGCGGTCTCCTACGAGCAGTACTTC. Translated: CASSPRTAVSYEQYF.

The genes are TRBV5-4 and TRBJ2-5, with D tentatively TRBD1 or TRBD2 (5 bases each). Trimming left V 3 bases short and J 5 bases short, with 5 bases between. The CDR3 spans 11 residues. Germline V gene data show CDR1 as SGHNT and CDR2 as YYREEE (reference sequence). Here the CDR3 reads CASSWGETQYF. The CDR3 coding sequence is TGTGCCAGCAGCTGGGGGGAGACCCAGTACTTC.

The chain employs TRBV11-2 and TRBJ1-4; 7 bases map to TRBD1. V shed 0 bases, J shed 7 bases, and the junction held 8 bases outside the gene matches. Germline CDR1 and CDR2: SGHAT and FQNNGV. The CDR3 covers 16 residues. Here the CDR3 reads CASSLDYAGGLEKLFF. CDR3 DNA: TGTGCCAGCAGCTTAGATTATGCAGGGGGTCTTGAAAAACTGTTTTTT.

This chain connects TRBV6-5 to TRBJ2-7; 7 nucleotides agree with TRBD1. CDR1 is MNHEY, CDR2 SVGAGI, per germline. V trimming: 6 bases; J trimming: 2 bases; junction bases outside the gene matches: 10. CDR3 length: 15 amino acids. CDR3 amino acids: CASRTHRGSTYEQYF. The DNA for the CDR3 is TGTGCCAGCAGAACTCACAGGGGATCCACCTACGAGCAGTACTTC.

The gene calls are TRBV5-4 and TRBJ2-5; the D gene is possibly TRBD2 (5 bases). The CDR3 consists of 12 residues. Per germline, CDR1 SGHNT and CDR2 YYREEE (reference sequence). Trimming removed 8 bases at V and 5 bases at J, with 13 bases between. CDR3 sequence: CARWERGETQYF. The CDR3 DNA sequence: TGTGCCAGATGGGAGCGAGGGGAGACCCAGTACTTC.

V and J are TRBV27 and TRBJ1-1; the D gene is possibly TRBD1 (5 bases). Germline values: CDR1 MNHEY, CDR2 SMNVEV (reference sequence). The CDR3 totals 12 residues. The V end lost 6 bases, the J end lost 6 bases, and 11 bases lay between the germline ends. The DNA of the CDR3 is TGTGCCAGCAGCATTCAGGGATCTGAAGCTTTCTTT. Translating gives CASSIQGSEAFF.

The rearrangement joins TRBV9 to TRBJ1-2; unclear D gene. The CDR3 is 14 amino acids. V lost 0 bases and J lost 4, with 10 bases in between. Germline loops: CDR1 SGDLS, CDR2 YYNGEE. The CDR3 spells CASSVGGSFYGYTF. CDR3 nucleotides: TGTGCCAGCAGCGTAGGTGGTTCCTTCTATGGCTACACCTTC.

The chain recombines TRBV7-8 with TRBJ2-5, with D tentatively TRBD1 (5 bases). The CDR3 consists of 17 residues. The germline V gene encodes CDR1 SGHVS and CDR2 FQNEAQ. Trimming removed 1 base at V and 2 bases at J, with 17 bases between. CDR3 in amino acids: CASSLEGSGWQQETQYF. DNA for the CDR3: TGTGCCAGCAGCTTAGAGGGGTCTGGGTGGCAGCAAGAGACCCAGTACTTC.

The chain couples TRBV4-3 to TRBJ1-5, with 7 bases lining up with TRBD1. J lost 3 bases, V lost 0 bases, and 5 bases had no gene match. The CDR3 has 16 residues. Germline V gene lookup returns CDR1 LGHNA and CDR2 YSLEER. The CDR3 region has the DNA TGCGCCAGCAGCCAAGATAGGGGGCAGTCCAATCAGCCCCAGCATTTT. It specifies CASSQDRGQSNQPQHF.